The 30 T cell receptor beta chains below all came from one sample that was sequenced in a study of spatial heterogeneity in lung cancer. Regarding time point: sample taken at primary tumor resection. Tumor, nontumor lung or frozen PBMC supplied whole RNA that was sequenced unsorted. TCRdb reprocessed the 5' RACE reads via MiXCR and lists one record per CDR3 protein. This table has 13,000 or so distinct CDR3 sequences, about 3.9% appearing once. The sequenced sample was PBMCs, obtained at surgery. Receptors were obtained from a male donor with early-stage non-small cell lung cancer.

This clonotype was found many times. This beta chain was picked up by a library intended for alpha chains and is off target, so its count carries little meaning. The gene calls are TRBV18 and TRBJ2-7; TRBD2 aligns across 13 bases. Losses at the gene ends were 4 bases for V and 5 bases for J; bases not matched to a gene: 5. The V gene's germline CDR1 is KGHSH and CDR2 LQKENI. The CDR3 is 15 amino acids. The CDR3 loop is CASSLGLAGVDEQYF. For the CDR3, the DNA is TGTGCCAGCTCACTCGGACTAGCGGGAGTCGACGAGCAGTACTTC.

By sample fraction, this clonotype is medium-sized. Being off target in a library aimed at alpha chains, this beta chain has a size of little meaning. The chain couples TRBV7-3 to TRBJ2-7; D unclear. Trimming shortened V by 3 bases and J by 5 bases, and 11 bases separated the two germline ends. Germline lookup yields CDR1 SGHTA and CDR2 FQGTGA. CDR3 length equals 13 residues. This CDR3 is CASSLGTVNEQYF. The CDR3 DNA sequence: TGTGCCAGCAGCTTGGGTACGGTCAACGAGCAGTACTTC. Complete variable domain (other parts from reference TRBV7-3 and TRBJ2-7): GAGVSQTPSNKVTEKGKYVELRCDPISGHTALYWYRQSLGQGPEFLIYFQGTGAADDSGLPNDRFFAVRPEGSVSTLKIQRTERGDSAVYLCASSLGTVNEQYFGPGTRLTVT.

At least ten counts were recorded for this clonotype. This beta chain turned up in a library designed for alpha chains; as an off-target read, its abundance says little. CDR3 loop: CSARDRGDSPLHF. As DNA, the CDR3 is TGCAGTGCCAGGGACAGGGGTGATTCACCCCTCCACTTT. The gene calls are TRBV20-1 and TRBJ1-6, with 10 bases identical to TRBD1. Per the germline V gene, CDR1 is DFQATT and CDR2 is SNEGSKA (reference sequence). This CDR3 contains 13 residues. V shed 6 bases and J 8 bases; nucleotides not matched to a gene: 4.

There are many counts of this clonotype. Since it is a stray read in a library aimed at alpha chains, this beta chain has a size that is not meaningful. This chain uses TRBV20-1 with TRBJ1-4; perhaps TRBD1 as D (6 bases). The CDR3 is 13 residues long. V shed 6 bases and J shed 7 bases, with 15 bases lying between them. Germline CDR1 and CDR2: DFQATT and SNEGSKA (reference sequence). This CDR3 is CSAAETQGEKLFF. The CDR3 nucleotides are TGCAGTGCAGCGGAGACACAGGGTGAAAAACTGTTTTTT.

This clonotype was seen only a few times. A library made for alpha chains picked up this beta chain off target, so its size means little. The chain joins TRBV20-1 to TRBJ1-1; a possible D gene is TRBD1 (6 bases). V lost 5 bases and J 5 bases, leaving 15 bases between the germline ends. This CDR3 contains 13 residues. Per the germline V gene, CDR1 is DFQATT and CDR2 is SNEGSKA (reference sequence). The CDR3 spells CSAARGGRTEAFF. Written as DNA, the CDR3 is TGCAGTGCTGCCCGCGGGGGGCGGACTGAAGCTTTCTTT.

The table lists this clonotype with many counts. For a library built for alpha chains, this beta chain is a stray read; little rests on its size. J is TRBJ1-5 and V is TRBV18; tentative D call: TRBD1 (5 bases). Trimming took off 6 bases at V and 3 bases at J, with 18 bases between the two ends. The CDR3 is made up of 16 amino acids. Germline-derived CDR1 and CDR2 are KGHSH and LQKENI. CDR3 DNA: TGTGCCAGCTCCCCAAGCGGGGGAGGGTCCAATCAGCCCCAGCATTTT. It codes for CASSPSGGGSNQPQHF.

This clonotype was recorded many times. In a library made to pick up alpha chains, this beta chain is a stray read with a size that means little. The chain has TRBV7-9 and TRBJ1-5, with D unclear. The length of the CDR3 is 14 residues. Trimming shortened V by 4 bases and J by 3 bases, and 10 bases separated the two germline ends. Germline-derived CDR1 and CDR2 are SEHNR and FQNEAQ (reference sequence). In DNA form, the CDR3 reads TGTGCCAGCAGCTCCTGGACCCCCAATCAGCCCCAGCATTTT. It specifies CASSSWTPNQPQHF.

The table lists this clonotype with many counts. With the library built for alpha chains, this beta chain is off target and its frequency is not meaningful. The J gene is TRBJ2-5, the V gene TRBV7-2; TRBD2 is a possible D gene (5 bases). CDR3 length: 13 amino acids. V shed 3 bases and J shed 5 bases, with 10 bases lying between them. Germline V gene sequence: CDR1 SGHTA, CDR2 FQGNSA. In nucleotides, the CDR3 is TGTGCCAGCAGCTTGCTGCGCGGGGAGACCCAGTACTTC. This codes for CASSLLRGETQYF.

This clonotype showed up many times. This beta chain came through as a stray read in a library set up for alpha chains, and its size says little. The genes are TRBV29-1 and TRBJ2-5; perhaps TRBD1 as D (5 bases). V lost 5 bases and J lost 0, with 7 bases in between. CDR1 is SQVTM and CDR2 is ANQGSEA in the germline V gene. This CDR3 comprises 12 residues. CDR3 region: CSVRQNQETQYF. The DNA for the CDR3 is TGCAGCGTTCGACAGAACCAAGAGACCCAGTACTTC.

This clonotype was seen many times. This beta chain lies outside the target of a library built for alpha chains; its clone size means little. This chain joins TRBV6-5 and TRBJ2-7; tentatively, D is TRBD2 (5 bases). CDR1 and CDR2 (germline): MNHEY, SVGAGI. Deletions cut 4 bases from V and 7 bases from J, with 14 bases between. The CDR3 has 13 amino acids. The CDR3 bases are TGTGCCAGCAGTTCCCTCGGGCCGGGGGAGCAGTACTTC. Its translation is CASSSLGPGEQYF.

To note about this clonotype: With the library built for alpha chains, this beta chain is off target and its frequency is not meaningful. The chain carries TRBV7-2 and TRBJ2-3; either TRBD1 or TRBD2 may fit D (6 bases each). From germline, CDR1 is SGHTA and CDR2 FQGNSA. This CDR3 contains 16 residues. The ends were cut back, 1 base at V and 4 bases at J, with 15 bases in the middle. CDR3 protein: CASSLEGARGADTQYF. The DNA for the CDR3 is TGTGCCAGCAGCTTAGAAGGGGCGAGGGGGGCAGATACGCAGTATTTT.

This clonotype was recorded many times. The library was prepared for alpha chains; this beta chain is a stray read, so its frequency means little. This chain joins TRBV6-2 or TRBV6-3 and TRBJ1-1; D remains unclear. This CDR3 is built from 13 residues. The V and J ends lost 6 bases and 5 bases respectively, with 13 bases between them. Germline V gives CDR1 MNHEY, CDR2 SVGEGT. Here the CDR3 DNA reads TGTGCCAGCAGAAACGATTATGCGACTGAAGCTTTCTTT. This encodes CASRNDYATEAFF.

This clonotype was recorded at least ten times. For a library built for alpha chains, this beta chain is a stray read; little rests on its size. This chain joins TRBV12-3 or TRBV12-4 and TRBJ2-1; D is unclear. This CDR3 region has 11 residues. V was clipped by 3 bases and J by 7 bases, with 4 bases between them. In DNA, the CDR3 is TGTGCCAGCAGTTTTAGGAATGAGCAGTTCTTC. Amino acids: CASSFRNEQFF.

This clonotype was recorded many times. This beta chain is an off-target read within a library intended for alpha chains, so its frequency means little. CDR3 amino acids: CASSLQGAGNQPQHF. CDR3 sequence (DNA): TGTGCCAGCAGTTTACAGGGGGCGGGCAATCAGCCCCAGCATTTT. The chain has TRBV12-3 or TRBV12-4 and TRBJ1-5; 8 bases are a match to TRBD1. CDR3 size: 15 residues. V gave up 2 bases and J gave up 2 bases; unmatched junction bases: 2.

This clonotype appeared many times. This beta chain appears as a stray read in a library generated for alpha chains; its size is not informative. The rearrangement joins TRBV11-2 to TRBJ2-2; D may match TRBD1 or TRBD2 (5 bases each). Trimming pared 5 bases from V and 6 bases from J, leaving 10 bases between. This CDR3 has 13 residues. Germline loops: CDR1 SGHAT, CDR2 FQNNGV. The CDR3 sequence is CASSTRGAGELFF. The CDR3, as DNA: TGTGCCAGCAGCACGAGGGGCGCCGGGGAGCTGTTTTTT.

This clonotype was seen at least ten times. This beta chain is a stray read from a library made for alpha chains; its abundance is not meaningful. The chain uses TRBV7-2 and TRBJ1-2, with TRBD1 matching 8 bases. This CDR3 is built from 13 residues. J lost 7 bases, V lost 6 bases, and 7 bases had no gene match. Germline lookup yields CDR1 SGHTA and CDR2 FQGNSA. The CDR3 region has the DNA TGTGCCAGCAGTCCTAACAGGGGGTCTGGCTACACCTTC. It is translated as CASSPNRGSGYTF.

This clonotype was picked up many times. Found in a library prepared for alpha chains, this beta chain is an off-target read, and its abundance has little meaning. The V and J genes are TRBV11-1 and TRBJ2-3, with D uncertain. Germline V CDR1 and CDR2: SGHAT, FQDESV (reference sequence). Trimming stripped 1 base from V and 5 bases from J, with 7 bases between. The length of the CDR3 is 13 residues. CDR3 in DNA: TGTGCCAGCAGCTTAGTCCGAGGAGATACGCAGTATTTT. Translated: CASSLVRGDTQYF.

This clonotype was counted ten times or more. A library made for alpha chains picked up this beta chain off target, so its size means little. The V and J genes are TRBV20-1 and TRBJ2-1, with D possibly TRBD2 on 7 matching bases. The V and J ends lost 6 bases and 0 bases respectively, with 12 bases between them. The germline CDR1 and CDR2 sequences are DFQATT and SNEGSKA (reference sequence). The CDR3 covers 14 residues. The CDR3 DNA reads TGCAGTGCCTCGGGGGGCGGCTCCTACAATGAGCAGTTCTTC. It codes for CSASGGGSYNEQFF.

This clonotype has ten or more counts. This beta chain came through as a stray read in a library set up for alpha chains, and its size says little. This chain links TRBV4-1 with TRBJ2-7, with D tentatively TRBD2 (5 bases). The CDR3 is 13 amino acids. Trimming removed 1 base from V and 5 bases from J, with 9 bases in between. From germline, CDR1 is MGHRA and CDR2 YSYEKL. CDR3 in DNA: TGCGCCAGCAGCCAAGGGCTAGCCGACGAGCAGTACTTC. It yields the protein CASSQGLADEQYF.

This clonotype was recorded many times. The size of this beta chain means little, since it is a stray read in a library made for alpha chains. This chain links TRBV5-6 with TRBJ2-1; D remains ambiguous. Between the trimmed V and J ends, which lost 1 base and 9 bases, there was a span of 11 bases. CDR1 SGHDT and CDR2 YYEEEE come from the germline V gene. The CDR3 extends over 13 amino acids. CDR3 sequence: CASSLQDWGEQFF. The CDR3, as DNA: TGTGCCAGCAGCTTGCAAGACTGGGGTGAGCAGTTCTTC.

This clonotype was detected ten times or more. The library was prepared for alpha chains; this beta chain is a stray read, so its frequency means little. V is TRBV4-3 and J is TRBJ2-2, with TRBD1 identical over 8 bases. This CDR3 spans 15 amino acids. V lost 2 bases and J lost 6; bases outside the gene matches: 5. Germline CDR1 reads LGHNA; CDR2 reads YSLEER. CDR3 sequence reads: CASSQHQGAAGELFF. CDR3 coding DNA: TGCGCCAGCAGCCAACACCAGGGGGCCGCCGGGGAGCTGTTTTTT.

This clonotype was detected ten times or more. The library was designed around alpha chains, so this beta chain is a stray read whose abundance carries little weight. The chain is built from TRBV11-2 and TRBJ2-5, with TRBD1 as a possible D gene (5 bases). The CDR3 is 14 amino acids. V lost 1 base and J 5 bases, leaving 11 bases between the germline ends. Germline V gives CDR1 SGHAT, CDR2 FQNNGV. CDR3 DNA: TGTGCCAGCAGCTTAGGAGCAGGGTCGGAGACCCAGTACTTC. Residues: CASSLGAGSETQYF.

This clonotype appeared a few times. This may stem from a read error, because a much larger clone lies one nucleotide away. In a library made to pick up alpha chains, this beta chain is a stray read with a size that means little. CDR3 loop: CANSSGGRGNEQFF. In DNA, the CDR3 is TGTGCCAACAGTTCGGGAGGCCGGGGGAATGAGCAGTTCTTC. V usage is TRBV28 and J usage is TRBJ2-1; 7 nucleotides match TRBD2. The CDR3 length is 14 residues. Germline CDR1 and CDR2: MDHEN and SYDVKM.

This clonotype was recorded at least ten times. This beta chain is an unintended read in a library built for alpha chains; its size means little. The chain has TRBV10-3 and TRBJ1-2, with 9 bases fitting TRBD1. CDR3 length: 14 amino acids. Germline V gene lookup returns CDR1 ENHRY and CDR2 SYGVKD. Trimming cost V 1 base and J 6 bases; bases outside gene matches: 3. The CDR3 bases are TGTGCCATCAGTGAGTGGACAGGGGATAATGGCTACACCTTC. Protein: CAISEWTGDNGYTF.

About this clonotype itself: The junction and the germline gene differ at one end; a read error may be behind it. For a library built for alpha chains, this beta chain is a stray read; little rests on its size. This chain connects TRBV5-6 to TRBJ2-3; 12 positions agree with TRBD2. From germline, CDR1 is SGHDT and CDR2 YYEEEE. This CDR3 has 16 amino acids. The CDR3 DNA reads as TGCGCCAGCAGCCAACTAGCGGGGGGATTAGGGGATACGCAGTATTTT. Encoded protein: CASSQLAGGLGDTQYF.

This clonotype showed up many times. This beta chain is a stray sequence in a library constructed for alpha chains; its clone size is not meaningful. The chain links TRBV4-3 to TRBJ2-1; tentatively, D is TRBD2 (6 bases). The germline CDR1 and CDR2 sequences are LGHNA and YSLEER. V was shortened by 0 bases and J by 5 bases, with 11 bases between the two germline ends. The CDR3 covers 15 residues. The DNA of the CDR3 is TGCGCCAGCAGCCAAGACGGACTAAGACACAATGAGCAGTTCTTC. Its translation is CASSQDGLRHNEQFF.

This clonotype was found many times. Little can be read into the size of this beta chain, an off-target read in a library designed for alpha chains. The V gene is TRBV28, the J gene TRBJ2-5, with TRBD1 as a possible D gene (5 bases). The V end lost 4 bases, the J end lost 3 bases, and 12 bases lay between the germline ends. CDR1 and CDR2 (germline): MDHEN, SYDVKM. CDR3 length equals 14 residues. CDR3 region: CASSSAQGKETQYF. CDR3 DNA sequence: TGTGCCAGCAGTTCCGCCCAGGGAAAAGAGACCCAGTACTTC.

Ten or more counts support this clonotype. A library made for alpha chains picked up this beta chain off target, so its size means little. The CDR3 sequence is CASSFTRDRGGSGANVLTF. The CDR3 nucleotides are TGTGCCAGCAGCTTCACCCGGGACAGGGGCGGCTCTGGGGCCAACGTCCTGACTTTC. This sequence joins TRBV7-9 and TRBJ2-6, with 10 nucleotides matching TRBD1. The germline gives CDR1 SEHNR, CDR2 FQNEAQ (reference sequence). The CDR3 covers 19 residues. V lost 3 bases and J lost 0; bases outside the gene matches: 8.

This clonotype was seen at least ten times. As an off-target read in a library built for alpha chains, this beta chain has a frequency of little significance. The chain joins TRBV28 to TRBJ1-1, with D maybe TRBD1 (5 bases). Germline V CDR1 and CDR2: MDHEN, SYDVKM. V lost 3 bases, J lost 1 base, and 12 bases lay in between. The CDR3 is made up of 15 amino acids. The CDR3 sequence is CASSFRGRSNTEAFF. For the CDR3, the DNA is TGTGCCAGCAGTTTTCGGGGCCGCTCGAACACTGAAGCTTTCTTT.

The sample holds many counts of this clonotype. Because this beta chain is a stray read in a library intended to capture alpha chains, its abundance should not be given much weight. CDR3 residues: CASSPPQGRTDTQYF. The CDR3 coding sequence is TGTGCCAGCTCACCACCGCAGGGGCGCACAGATACGCAGTATTTT. The chain links TRBV18 to TRBJ2-3; a weak D match, TRBD1 (6 bases). The V gene lost 0 bases and the J gene lost 1 base, with 8 bases spanning the gap. In germline, CDR1 is KGHSH, CDR2 LQKENI. CDR3 size: 15 residues.